This T cell receptor (beta chain) came from a study of T-cell memory formation after mild COVID-19. In the study overall: Largely, TCR clusters stayed within a single donor. Findings and limits, study-wide: Pre-infection memory carried some responding clones, suggesting that cross-reactive memory joined. Shrinking CD4+ clones were chiefly CM and EM; CD8+ ones were chiefly EMRA. There was a balanced CD4/CD8 profile in clones contracting day 15 to 85, and later expanders leaned CD4+.

TCRdb fed the 5' RACE reads into MiXCR, producing one record per CDR3 protein. The repertoire consists of around 150,000 distinct CDR3 sequences, with around a tenth occurring once and the leading ten covering more than 3.5%. CDR1 LGHNT and CDR2 FRNRAP come from the germline V gene. The CDR3 is 14 amino acids. The J segment lost 9 bases and the V segment lost 4 bases, leaving 8 bases of the junction unmatched. This clonotype was seen ten or more times. The antigen is not known. The TCR comes from a young man who had mild COVID-19 (a few samples of this study predate the infection). Cell type and time point are not known. The chain has TRBV12-5 and TRBJ2-1, with 8 nucleotides matching TRBD2. Sequences were obtained from PBMCs or a T cell subset sorted from them (not recorded which). CDR3 DNA: TGTGCTAGTGGTTCGTCCGGGGGGGCGGGTGAGCAGTTCTTC. This gives the protein CASGSSGGAGEQFF.